One sample yielded the 12 T cell receptor beta chains listed below, sequenced in a study of T cells in Graves' hyperthyroidism and ophthalmopathy. TCR beta CDR3 regions were amplified from RNA. HTBI primers were the set used in a first-round RT-PCR of the TCR CDR3. TCRdb redid the calling of the multiplex PCR reads with MiXCR, one entry per CDR3 protein. Here the sample spans 550,000 to 600,000 distinct CDR3 sequences, 15% to 20% being singletons. Material: blood. These TCRs come from a woman younger than 30 with Graves' hyperthyroidism.

The CDR3 coding sequence is TGTGCCAGCAGCTTACGACAGGGCAACGAGCAGTACTTC. Protein: CASSLRQGNEQYF. The V gene is TRBV7-9, the J gene TRBJ2-7; TRBD1 matches at 7 bases. The CDR3 loop spans 13 amino acids. The V and J ends lost 2 bases and 5 bases, in that order; junction bases with no gene match: 3. Germline CDR1 is SEHNR and CDR2 is FQNEAQ (reference sequence).

This clonotype was found many times. The genes are TRBV20-1 and TRBJ2-5; 9 positions match TRBD2. The V gene end was trimmed by 3 bases and the J gene end by 4 bases; junction bases not matched to a gene: 6. The CDR3 runs to 14 residues. Germline assignment: CDR1 DFQATT and CDR2 SNEGSKA (reference sequence). The CDR3 loop reads CSASSLAGSETQYF. As DNA, the CDR3 is TGCAGTGCTAGTTCCCTAGCGGGGTCAGAGACCCAGTACTTC.

As concerns this clonotype: A clone one base away is much larger, so this may be a read error. CDR3 sequence reads: CASSFGGNFYNEQSF. CDR3 DNA sequence: TGTGCCAGCAGTTTTGGCGGGAACTTTTACAATGAGCAGTCCTTC. This chain uses TRBV28 with TRBJ2-1, with a tentative D call TRBD2 (6 bases). The germline CDR1 and CDR2 sequences are MDHEN and SYDVKM. The CDR3 is made up of 15 amino acids.

The chain carries TRBV7-2 and TRBJ1-4; D may be TRBD1 (5 bases). V lost 0 bases to trimming and J lost 13 bases, with 12 bases between them. The CDR3 spans 13 residues. Germline loops: CDR1 SGHTA, CDR2 FQGNSA. The chain's CDR3 is CASSLARDSRLFF. The CDR3 nucleotides are TGTGCCAGCAGCTTAGCCCGGGACTCCCGACTGTTTTTT.

This clonotype was recorded many times. V gene TRBV29-1 combines with J gene TRBJ1-2; TRBD1 is a possible D gene (5 bases). Germline V gene data show CDR1 as SQVTM and CDR2 as ANQGSEA. V lost 4 bases, J lost 2 bases, and 5 bases lay in between. The CDR3 is 11 residues long. The CDR3 sequence: CSVAGNYGYTF. The CDR3 DNA reads TGCAGCGTTGCAGGGAACTATGGCTACACCTTC.

In this sample, this clonotype turned up many times. This rearrangement joins TRBV29-1 to TRBJ2-7; D is possibly TRBD1 (6 bases). Germline V gene lookup returns CDR1 SQVTM and CDR2 ANQGSEA. Trimming cost V 7 bases and J 5 bases, with 18 bases left between them. The CDR3 spans 13 residues. CDR3 bases: TGCAGCGCCTGGCCGGGACACCATAACGAGCAGTACTTC. Residues: CSAWPGHHNEQYF.

This clonotype was seen a handful of times. The chain links TRBV6-1 to TRBJ2-2, with D perhaps matching TRBD1 or TRBD2 (5 bases each). CDR3 size: 16 residues. V shed 6 bases and J shed 4 bases, with 18 bases lying between them. CDR1 is MNHNS and CDR2 is SASEGT in the germline V gene. The CDR3 DNA reads as TGTGCCAGCAGCCCCGAAGTGGCAGGGAGCACCGGGGAGCTGTTTTTT. The encoded protein is CASSPEVAGSTGELFF.

This clonotype was counted at least ten times. The V and J genes are TRBV3-1 and TRBJ2-1, with 10 nucleotides matching TRBD2. This CDR3 has 16 residues. CDR1 LGHDT and CDR2 YNNKEL come from the germline V gene (reference sequence). J lost 5 bases, V lost 5 bases, and 9 bases had no gene match. This chain's CDR3 is CASSSWTSGYDNEQFF. CDR3 nucleotides: TGTGCCAGCAGCTCTTGGACTAGCGGATATGACAATGAGCAGTTCTTC.

This clonotype was counted at least ten times. The gene calls are TRBV6-1 and TRBJ2-7, with 7 bases matching TRBD2. J lost 2 bases, V lost 10 bases, and 5 bases had no gene match. The CDR3 length is 12 residues. Per germline, CDR1 MNHNS and CDR2 SASEGT. CDR3 protein: CATAGGTYEQYF. The CDR3 nucleotides are TGTGCCACCGCCGGGGGGACCTACGAGCAGTACTTC.

This chain's CDR3 is CSARRERGQPQHF. CDR3 nucleotide sequence: TGCAGTGCGAGACGGGAGAGGGGTCAGCCCCAGCATTTT. The chain joins TRBV20-1 to TRBJ1-5, with D maybe TRBD1 (5 bases). The CDR3 totals 13 residues. V gave up 6 bases and J gave up 6 bases, with 15 bases separating them. CDR1 is DFQATT, CDR2 SNEGSKA, per germline (reference sequence).

This clonotype was counted between two and nine times. J is TRBJ1-3 and V is TRBV6-5; no firm D call. Per germline, CDR1 MNHEY and CDR2 SVGAGI. The CDR3 covers 17 residues. V was cut by 4 bases and J by 0 bases, with 16 bases left in between. The CDR3 protein is CASSSKSVGVSGNTIYF. The DNA of the CDR3 is TGTGCCAGCAGTTCAAAATCGGTTGGGGTCTCTGGAAACACCATATATTTT.

The chain employs TRBV14 and TRBJ2-7; D is tentatively TRBD1 or TRBD2 (5 bases each). Germline loops: CDR1 SGHDN, CDR2 FVKESK. This CDR3 has 16 amino acids. Trimming stripped 4 bases from V and 4 bases from J, with 20 bases between. DNA of the CDR3: TGTGCCAGCAGCCCGCGACAGCCTCCGAGGGGTTACGAGCAGTACTTC. Protein: CASSPRQPPRGYEQYF.